The present T cell receptor (beta chain) was sequenced within a study of cytomegalovirus exposure and HLA in healthy donors (dated by TCRdb to the late 2010s). For context, the study as a whole: An earlier analysis of some 500 of the donors reported 276 Gb of sequence data and around 110 million unique TCR beta sequences from about 200 million T cells. The study combined high-throughput TCR immunosequencing, statistical association of individual TCRs with disease status, and machine learning to predict cytomegalovirus infection status. All discovery cohort repertoires had been generated on a single sequencing platform. A later analysis re-examined previously published TCR beta repertoires from several hundred donors and added high-resolution HLA genotyping to investigate patterns of TCR occurrence. Among about 390 genotyped donors of the cohort, an average of 235,054 unique TCR beta nucleotide sequences were sequenced per donor, roughly 20% of them non-productive. The T cell repertoires of around 730 subjects were profiled by immunosequencing and related to cytomegalovirus serostatus. Donor age, sex, ethnicity and CMV serostatus were compiled together with the repertoire data. Besides the first cohort of around 670 subjects, a separate validation cohort made up of roughly 120 different subjects was used. A later genetic analysis took genome-wide SNP genotypes for about three fifths of the roughly 700 donors and used that subset as a discovery cohort. Both class I and class II loci were covered by HLA typing, at four-digit resolution. Because of strong linkage in the cohort, four or five DR-DQ haplotypes were treated as single units for association and clustering. An earlier analysis of some 500 of the donors applied high-throughput TCR beta sequencing to assess whether each TCR beta V gene segment acted as functional or pseudogenic. The study was designed to test whether signatures of past pathogen exposure could be identified by cataloging public T cell receptors. Rather than drawing on any new phenotypic data, the later analysis identified candidate immune exposures from TCR beta sequences and the way those sequences occurred across donors. Of the roughly 430 genotyped donors, around 81% fell in the genetic ancestry cluster associated with self-reported Caucasian donors. The number of typed donors differed by locus: about 629-630 for A, B, C, DRB1 and DQB1; 500 to 550 for DQA1; fewer than 610 for DPA1; and 400 to 480 for DPB1. An early release covering roughly 640 HLA-typed donors comprised roughly 300 gigabases of sequencing data and 85 million to 100 million unique TCR sequences. Summary of the overall study and its limitations: Only TCR beta chains were sequenced in this cohort, and the absence of alpha or paired-chain data limited detectable features. A further reported finding was that TCR beta sequences accurately predicted the HLA-A and HLA-B alleles for most subjects in the first cohort. In a later analysis, over 15,000 TCR beta sequences were associated with specific HLA alleles at a false discovery rate of 0.05. A later analysis found that HLA-associated TCR beta chains were more clonally expanded and had lower generation probabilities than equally common non-associated chains. The classifier was reported to diagnose cytomegalovirus status with high specificity and sensitivity in both the original cohort and the validation cohort. A later analysis found that most CMV-associated TCR beta chains appeared HLA-restricted, with HLA associations seemingly driven largely by CMV exposure. Because HLA typing was missing for some donors at each locus, association tests included only the typed subset. A cluster of highly shared sequence variants was judged likely to be a technical artifact of the sequencing pipeline. In a later analysis, several top co-occurrence clusters were reported to appear linked to parvovirus B19, influenza, CMV and Epstein-Barr virus. A later analysis found that TCR association rates varied across HLA loci, with DRB1 alleles showing the most associated TCRs and HLA-C alleles the fewest. According to the authors, the approach could potentially be generalized to other disease states and immunological phenotypes. When HLA alleles, especially DR and DQ, strongly co-occurred, attributing TCR associations to individual alleles was difficult. Most TCR sequences were seen in very few donors, while some public TCRs were found in many individuals. The earlier analysis of 587 of the donors excluded around 17 rarely observed V segments, including chromosome 9 orphons, because counts were too low. The only immune exposure information available for the cohort was CMV serostatus. In vitro tests confirmed that a few of the cytomegalovirus-associated TCR beta chains recognize cytomegalovirus antigens. In an earlier analysis of some 640 of the donors, most TCR beta V segments were observed in productive rearrangements about 87% or about 30% of the time, broadly matching IMGT annotations. Compared with the approximately 720-donor mean, donors in an Asian-associated ancestry cluster had fewer N-insertions in productive TCRs, according to a later genetic analysis. In the study, around 150 TCR beta chains were listed as associated with cytomegalovirus. Presence/absence analyses assumed roughly uniform sequencing depth across donors, an assumption that may not hold. Correlated functional status among segregating V segments might reflect linkage disequilibrium, but an unknown experimental factor could not be ruled out. A later genetic analysis associated a missense DCLRE1C variant with V-gene and J-gene trimming of TCR beta chains, and an independent cohort replicated the association. Some IMGT-functional V segments, including TRBV6-2 and TRBV6-3, could not be told apart with the 87-base-pair reads, so those segments were excluded.

With regard to this clone: This clone's antigen is unknown.

Preparation of the library involved the immunoSEQ multiplex PCR assay. The multiplex PCR relied on a mix of 60 forward primers for TCR Vbeta segments and 13 reverse primers for TCR Jbeta segments. The CDR3 region of rearranged TCR beta genes was amplified from genomic DNA with a multiplex PCR assay. The amplified TCR beta libraries were sequenced on the Illumina HiSeq System as 87-base-pair reads. In the original analysis: In a later analysis, tens of millions of unique TCR beta chains were counted across the roughly 700 repertoires, and roughly 9.9 million of these chains were shared by at least two donors. To remove PCR and sequencing errors, raw reads were error-corrected and collapsed into unique sequences using a nearest-neighbor algorithm that merged closely related sequences. V, D and J gene segments were assigned by aligning CDR3 sequences to IMGT reference sequences. For a sequence to be retained, a match of at least six nucleotides was required to both a V gene segment and a J gene segment. A rearrangement was called productive if the CDR3 had no stop codons and remained in frame with V and J, and every other rearrangement was called non-productive. Following IMGT convention, CDR3 was defined as the stretch from the second conserved V-encoded cysteine up to the conserved J-encoded phenylalanine. In an earlier analysis of roughly 610 of the donors, sequences lacking an unambiguous match to a single V gene segment were excluded. An earlier analysis of a few hundred of the donors called V segments functional above 56.7% productive rearrangements and segregating when the between-donor standard deviation exceeded 5%. A statistical classification framework was built to diagnose cytomegalovirus status from the catalog of TCR beta chain sequences. In a later analysis, TCR nucleotide sequences were compared against IMGT/GENE-DB human TR gene sequences so that V and J genes could be assigned. In a later analysis, CDR3 sequences and most-parsimonious VDJ recombination scenarios were assigned using the TCRdist pipeline. In a later analysis, each TCR beta chain was defined by its CDR3 amino acid sequence together with its V-gene family, and reads lacking a unique V-gene family were excluded. In a later analysis, around 600 highly shared, low-generation-probability nucleotide sequences were removed to address suspected cross-contamination and a sequencing artifact. In a later analysis, a clonal expansion index was calculated for each public chain from normalized within-repertoire ranks of inferred template counts. In a later analysis, generation probabilities were computed using a VDJ recombination model fitted to out-of-frame rearrangements, and the results were checked against IGoR. In a later analysis, hypergeometric tests were used to score TCR-TCR, TCR-HLA and TCR-CMV co-occurrence, with a repertoire-size bias correction applied to TCR pairs. To estimate false discovery rates, a later analysis permuted the HLA or CMV assignments 20 times. In a later analysis, co-occurring TCRs were grouped using DBSCAN, with TCRdist sequence similarity added in when clustering inside HLA-allele-positive subsets. For co-occurrence clustering, repertoires with fewer than 30,000 or more than 120,000 public chains were excluded, along with about five repertoires with anomalous nucleotide sharing. The table comes from immuneACCESS by way of TCRdb, which keeps in-frame sequences with V and J called. Part of the clones is missing from these tables; in studies checked, under half for an unresolved V gene and the rest for unknown reasons. V and J calls and clone size are copied from that table; D and trimming were computed from the DNA. This sample's records show about 72,000 clones. 12% to 15% of the sample is taken by the ten largest.

The cohort consisted of 666 healthy bone marrow donors. At the time of sampling, all cohort members were nominally healthy, though unrecorded immune exposures were likely present. The donor was CMV seropositive and was included in the group of 250 to 300 seropositive cohort members. A peripheral blood sample was collected from each donor, and TCR beta sequencing was performed on peripheral blood mononuclear cells. The Qiagen DNeasy Blood Extraction Kit was used to extract genomic DNA from the blood cell samples. The V and J ends are trimmed by 6 bases and 0 bases, leaving 14 bases between them. The CDR3 measures 14 amino acids from cysteine to phenylalanine. Kept here is only the CDR3 DNA, which spans 42 bases and is read in frame from base 1. CDR1 SQVTM and CDR2 ANQGSEA were looked up in the germline V gene.

The clonotype comes from a man aged 50-59 years in good health and CMV-seropositive. The sequenced sample was PBMCs. The chain is made from TRBV29-1 and TRBJ1-1, and the D gene may be TRBD1, 6 bases matching. The nucleotide sequence is given as TGCAGCGTGGACCGGGACACCATGAACACTGAAGCTTTCTTT. The translation is CSVDRDTMNTEAFF.